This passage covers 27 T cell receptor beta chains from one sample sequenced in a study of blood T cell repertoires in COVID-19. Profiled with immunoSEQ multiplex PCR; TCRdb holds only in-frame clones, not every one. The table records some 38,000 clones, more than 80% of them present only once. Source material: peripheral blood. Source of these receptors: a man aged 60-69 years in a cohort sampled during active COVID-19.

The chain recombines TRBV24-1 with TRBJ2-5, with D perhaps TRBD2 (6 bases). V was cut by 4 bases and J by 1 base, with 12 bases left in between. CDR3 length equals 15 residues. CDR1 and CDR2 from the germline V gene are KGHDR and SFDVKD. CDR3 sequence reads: CATSEGSGFQETQYF. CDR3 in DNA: TGTGCCACCAGTGAGGGTAGCGGTTTCCAAGAGACCCAGTACTTC.

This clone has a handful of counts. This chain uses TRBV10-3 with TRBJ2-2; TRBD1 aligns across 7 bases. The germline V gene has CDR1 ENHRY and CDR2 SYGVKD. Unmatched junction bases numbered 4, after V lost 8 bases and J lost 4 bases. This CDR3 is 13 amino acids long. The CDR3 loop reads CAIPGQFTGELFF. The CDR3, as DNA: TGTGCCATCCCGGGACAGTTCACCGGGGAGCTGTTTTTT.

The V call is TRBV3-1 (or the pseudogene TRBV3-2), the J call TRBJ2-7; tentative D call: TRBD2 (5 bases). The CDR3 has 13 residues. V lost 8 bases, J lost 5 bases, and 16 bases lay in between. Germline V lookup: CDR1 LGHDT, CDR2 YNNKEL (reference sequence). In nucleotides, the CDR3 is TGTGCCAGCTCCCGTGATTGGAGGAACGAGCAGTACTTC. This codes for CASSRDWRNEQYF.

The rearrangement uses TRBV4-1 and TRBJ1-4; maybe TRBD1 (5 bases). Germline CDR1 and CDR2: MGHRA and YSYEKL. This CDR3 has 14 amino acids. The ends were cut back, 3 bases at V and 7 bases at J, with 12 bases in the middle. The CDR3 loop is CASSHPGSVEKLFF. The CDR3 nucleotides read TGCGCCAGCAGCCATCCAGGGTCGGTTGAAAAACTGTTTTTT.

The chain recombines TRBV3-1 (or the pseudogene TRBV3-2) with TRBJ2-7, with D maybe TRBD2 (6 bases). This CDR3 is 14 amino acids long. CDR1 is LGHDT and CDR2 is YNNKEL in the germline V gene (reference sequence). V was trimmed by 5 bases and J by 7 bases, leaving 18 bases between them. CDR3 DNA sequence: TGTGCCAGCAGCGCCCGGGGCCGGGACTGGGAGCAGTACTTC. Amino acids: CASSARGRDWEQYF.

CDR3 sequence reads: CASSPLQGTGELFF. The CDR3 bases are TGTGCCAGCAGCCCCCTACAGGGTACCGGGGAGCTGTTTTTT. V and J are TRBV5-6 and TRBJ2-2; D might be TRBD1 (6 bases). The ends were cut back, 4 bases at V and 5 bases at J, with 12 bases in the middle. In germline, CDR1 is SGHDT, CDR2 YYEEEE. The CDR3 has 14 amino acids.

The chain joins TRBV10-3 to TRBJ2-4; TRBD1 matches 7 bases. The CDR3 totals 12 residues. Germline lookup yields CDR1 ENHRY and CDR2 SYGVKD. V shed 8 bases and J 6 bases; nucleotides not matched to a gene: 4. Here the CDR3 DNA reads TGTGCCATCCAGGGGGACGCAAACATTCAGTACTTC. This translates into CAIQGDANIQYF.

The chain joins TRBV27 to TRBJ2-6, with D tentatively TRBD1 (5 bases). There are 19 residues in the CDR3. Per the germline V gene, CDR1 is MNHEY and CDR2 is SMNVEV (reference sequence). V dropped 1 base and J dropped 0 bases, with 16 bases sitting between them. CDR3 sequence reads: CASSLYGGARTSGANVLTF. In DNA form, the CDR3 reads TGTGCCAGCAGTTTATACGGTGGGGCACGGACCTCTGGGGCCAACGTCCTGACTTTC.

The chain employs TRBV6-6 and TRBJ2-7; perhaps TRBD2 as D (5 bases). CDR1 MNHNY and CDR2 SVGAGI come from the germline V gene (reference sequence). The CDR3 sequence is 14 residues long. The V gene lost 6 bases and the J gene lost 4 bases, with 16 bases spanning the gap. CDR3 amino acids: CASRLGLSVYEQYF. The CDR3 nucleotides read TGTGCCAGCAGACTAGGACTCTCAGTTTACGAGCAGTACTTC.

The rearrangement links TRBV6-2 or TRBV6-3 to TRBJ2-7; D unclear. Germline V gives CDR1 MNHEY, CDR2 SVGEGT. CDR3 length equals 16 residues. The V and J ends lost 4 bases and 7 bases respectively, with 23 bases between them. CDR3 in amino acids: CASSSLGLDSSREQYF. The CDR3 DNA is TGTGCCAGCAGTTCCCTCGGTCTAGACTCCTCCCGGGAGCAGTACTTC.

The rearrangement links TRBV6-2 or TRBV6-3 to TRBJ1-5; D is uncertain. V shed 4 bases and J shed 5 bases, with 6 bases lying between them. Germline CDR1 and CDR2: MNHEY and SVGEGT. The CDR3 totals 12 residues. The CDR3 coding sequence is TGTGCCAGCAGTTCGACTGATCAGCCCCAGCATTTT. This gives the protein CASSSTDQPQHF.

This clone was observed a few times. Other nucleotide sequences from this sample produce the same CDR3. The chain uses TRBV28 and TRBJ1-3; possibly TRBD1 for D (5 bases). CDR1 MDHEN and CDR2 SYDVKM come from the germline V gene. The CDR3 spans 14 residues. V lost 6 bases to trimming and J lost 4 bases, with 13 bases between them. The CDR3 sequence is CASRLGGAGNTIYF. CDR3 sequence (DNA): TGTGCCAGCAGGCTCGGGGGAGCAGGAAACACCATATATTTT. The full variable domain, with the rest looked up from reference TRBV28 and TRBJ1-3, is DVKVTQSSRYLVKRTGEKVFLECVQDMDHENMFWYRQDPGLGLRLIYFSYDVKMKEKGDIPEGYSVSREKKERFSLILESASTNQTSMYLCASRLGGAGNTIYFGEGSWLTVV.

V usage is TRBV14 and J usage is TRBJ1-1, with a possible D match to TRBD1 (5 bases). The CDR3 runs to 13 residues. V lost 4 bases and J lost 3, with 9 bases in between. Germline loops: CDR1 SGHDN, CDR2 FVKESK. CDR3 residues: CASSPQVYTEAFF. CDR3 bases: TGTGCCAGCAGCCCACAGGTTTACACTGAAGCTTTCTTT.

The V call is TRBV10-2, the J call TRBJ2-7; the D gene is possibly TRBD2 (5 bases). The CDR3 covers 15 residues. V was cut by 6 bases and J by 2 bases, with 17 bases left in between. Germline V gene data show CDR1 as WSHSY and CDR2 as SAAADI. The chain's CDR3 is CASSQRADVAYEQYF. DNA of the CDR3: TGCGCCAGCAGCCAGAGGGCGGACGTAGCCTACGAGCAGTACTTC.

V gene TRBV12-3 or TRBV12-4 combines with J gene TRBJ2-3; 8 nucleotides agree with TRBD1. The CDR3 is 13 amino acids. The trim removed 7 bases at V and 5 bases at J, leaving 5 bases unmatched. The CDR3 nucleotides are TGTGCCAGCACCAGGGGGCTTGAAGATACGCAGTATTTT. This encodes CASTRGLEDTQYF.

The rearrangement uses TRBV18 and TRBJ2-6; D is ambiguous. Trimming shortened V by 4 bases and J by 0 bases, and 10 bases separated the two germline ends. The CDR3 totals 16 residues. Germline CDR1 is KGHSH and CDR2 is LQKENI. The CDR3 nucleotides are TGTGCCAGCTCACTGACGTCGGGCTCTGGGGCCAACGTCCTGACTTTC. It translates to CASSLTSGSGANVLTF. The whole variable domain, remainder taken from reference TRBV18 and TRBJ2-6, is NAGVMQNPRHLVRRRGQEARLRCSPMKGHSHVYWYRQLPEEGLKFMVYLQKENIIDESGMPKERFSAEFPKEGPSILRIQQVVRGDSAAYFCASSLTSGSGANVLTFGAGSRLTVL.

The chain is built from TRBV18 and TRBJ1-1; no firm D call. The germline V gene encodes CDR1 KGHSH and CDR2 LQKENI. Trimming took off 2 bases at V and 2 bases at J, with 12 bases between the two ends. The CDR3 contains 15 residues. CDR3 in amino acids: CASSPMGSSNTEAFF. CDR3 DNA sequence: TGTGCCAGCTCACCAATGGGCAGCTCAAACACTGAAGCTTTCTTT.

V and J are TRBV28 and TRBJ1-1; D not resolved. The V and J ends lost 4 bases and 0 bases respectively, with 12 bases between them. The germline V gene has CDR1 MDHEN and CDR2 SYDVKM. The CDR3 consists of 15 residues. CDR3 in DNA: TGTGCCAGCAGTTCCAATTACCACATGAACACTGAAGCTTTCTTT. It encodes CASSSNYHMNTEAFF.

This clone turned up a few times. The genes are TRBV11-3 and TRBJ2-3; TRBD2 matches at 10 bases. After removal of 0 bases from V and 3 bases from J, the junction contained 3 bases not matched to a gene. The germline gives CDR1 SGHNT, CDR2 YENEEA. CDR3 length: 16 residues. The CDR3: CASSLDGLAATDTQYF. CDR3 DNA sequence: TGTGCCAGCAGCTTAGACGGACTAGCGGCTACAGATACGCAGTATTTT. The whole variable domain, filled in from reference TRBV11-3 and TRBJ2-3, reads EAGVVQSPRYKIIEKKQPVAFWCNPISGHNTLYWYLQNLGQGPELLIRYENEEAVDDSQLPKDRFSAERLKGVDSTLKIQPAELGDSAVYLCASSLDGLAATDTQYFGPGTRLTVL.

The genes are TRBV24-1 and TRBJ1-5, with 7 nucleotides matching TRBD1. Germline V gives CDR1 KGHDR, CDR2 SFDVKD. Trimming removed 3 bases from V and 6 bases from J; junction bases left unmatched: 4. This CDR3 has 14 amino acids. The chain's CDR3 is CATSDPGQSQPQHF. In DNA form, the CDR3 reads TGTGCCACCAGTGATCCGGGACAGAGTCAGCCCCAGCATTTT.

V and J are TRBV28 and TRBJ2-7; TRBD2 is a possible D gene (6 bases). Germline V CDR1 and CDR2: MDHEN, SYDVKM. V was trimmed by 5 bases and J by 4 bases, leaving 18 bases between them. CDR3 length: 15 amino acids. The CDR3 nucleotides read TGTGCCAGCAGTGGCGCTGGTAGCGGAGTTTACGAGCAGTACTTC. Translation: CASSGAGSGVYEQYF.

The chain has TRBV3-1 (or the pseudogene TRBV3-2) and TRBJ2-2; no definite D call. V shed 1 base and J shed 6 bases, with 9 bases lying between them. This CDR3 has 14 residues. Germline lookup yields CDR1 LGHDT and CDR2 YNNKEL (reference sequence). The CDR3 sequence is CASSQGSEAGELFF. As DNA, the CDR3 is TGTGCCAGCAGCCAAGGGTCAGAAGCCGGGGAGCTGTTTTTT.

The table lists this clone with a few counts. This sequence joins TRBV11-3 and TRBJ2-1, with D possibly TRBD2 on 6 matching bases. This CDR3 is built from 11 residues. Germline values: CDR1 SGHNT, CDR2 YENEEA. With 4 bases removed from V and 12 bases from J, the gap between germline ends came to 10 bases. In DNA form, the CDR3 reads TGTGCCAGCAGCTACGGGGGAGGGCAGTTCTTC. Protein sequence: CASSYGGGQFF.

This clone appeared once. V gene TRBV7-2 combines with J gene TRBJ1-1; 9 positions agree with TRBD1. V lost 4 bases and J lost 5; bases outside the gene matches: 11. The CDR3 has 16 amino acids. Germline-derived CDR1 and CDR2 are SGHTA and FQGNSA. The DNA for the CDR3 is TGTGCCAGCAGCTCTTACCCGGGACAGGGAAGTACTGAAGCTTTCTTT. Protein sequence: CASSSYPGQGSTEAFF.

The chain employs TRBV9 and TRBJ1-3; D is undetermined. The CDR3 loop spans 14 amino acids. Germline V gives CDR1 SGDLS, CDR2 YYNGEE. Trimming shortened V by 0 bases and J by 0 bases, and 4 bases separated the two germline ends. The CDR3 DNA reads TGTGCCAGCAGCGTAGGGAGCTCTGGAAACACCATATATTTT. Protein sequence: CASSVGSSGNTIYF.

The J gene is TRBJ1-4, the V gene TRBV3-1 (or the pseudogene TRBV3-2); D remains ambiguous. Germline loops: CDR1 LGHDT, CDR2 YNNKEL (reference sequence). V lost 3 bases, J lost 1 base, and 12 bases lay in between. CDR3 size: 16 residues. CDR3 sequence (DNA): TGTGCCAGCAGCCACCTCTCCTCCGGAACTAATGAAAAACTGTTTTTT. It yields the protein CASSHLSSGTNEKLFF.

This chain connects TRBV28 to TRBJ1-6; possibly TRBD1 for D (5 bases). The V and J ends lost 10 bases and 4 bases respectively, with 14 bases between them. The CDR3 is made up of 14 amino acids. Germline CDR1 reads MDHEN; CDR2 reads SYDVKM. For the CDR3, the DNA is TGTGCCACCCGTGGGGGGGGGTATAATTCACCCCTCCACTTT. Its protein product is CATRGGGYNSPLHF.